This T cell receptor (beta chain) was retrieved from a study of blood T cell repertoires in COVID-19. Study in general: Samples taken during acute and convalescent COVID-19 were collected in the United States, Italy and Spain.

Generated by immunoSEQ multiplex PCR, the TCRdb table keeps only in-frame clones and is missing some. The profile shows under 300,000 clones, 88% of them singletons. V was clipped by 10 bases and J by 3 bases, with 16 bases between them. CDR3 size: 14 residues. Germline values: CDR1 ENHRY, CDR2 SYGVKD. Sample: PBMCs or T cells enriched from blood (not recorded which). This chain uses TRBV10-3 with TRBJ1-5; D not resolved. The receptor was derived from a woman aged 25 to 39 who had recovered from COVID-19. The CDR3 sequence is CATAGVPFNQPQHF. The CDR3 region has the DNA TGTGCCACCGCCGGGGTACCATTCAATCAGCCCCAGCATTTT.